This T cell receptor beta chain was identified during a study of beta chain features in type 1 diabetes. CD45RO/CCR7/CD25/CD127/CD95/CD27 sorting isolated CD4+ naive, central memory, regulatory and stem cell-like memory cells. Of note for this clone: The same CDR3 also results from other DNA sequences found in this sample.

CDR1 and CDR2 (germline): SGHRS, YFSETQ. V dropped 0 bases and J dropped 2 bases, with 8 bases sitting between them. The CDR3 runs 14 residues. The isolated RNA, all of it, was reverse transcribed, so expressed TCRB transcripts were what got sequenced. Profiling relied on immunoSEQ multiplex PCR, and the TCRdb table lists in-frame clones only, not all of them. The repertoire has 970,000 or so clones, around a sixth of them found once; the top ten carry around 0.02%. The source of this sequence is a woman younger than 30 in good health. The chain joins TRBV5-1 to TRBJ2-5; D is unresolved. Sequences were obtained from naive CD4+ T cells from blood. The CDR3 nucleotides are TGCGCCAGCAGCTTGGGTGGCATACAAGAGACCCAGTACTTC. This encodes CASSLGGIQETQYF.